Following are 5 T cell receptor beta chains from one sample sequenced in a study of beta chain features in type 1 diabetes listed by TCRdb under 2018. Results and caveats for the whole study, not just this receptor: A moderate but significant shortening of TCRB CDR3 length was observed in type 1 diabetes patients in all four CD4+ subsets.

No antigen has been assigned to these receptors. Library prep was done by the immunoSEQ multiplex PCR assay. The High Capacity cDNA Reverse Transcription Kit was used to reverse transcribe all of the isolated RNA, meaning that expressed TCRB transcripts were what got sequenced. TCRdb provides this immuneACCESS table in a form limited to in-frame rearrangements. Some clones are lacking; in checked studies, under half of them reflect an unresolved V gene, and why the rest are absent is not known. The sample table contains approximately 730,000 clones; only one count was recorded for around an eighth of them. Clones ranked in the top ten supply about 0.02% of the sample. The sequenced material came from naive CD4+ T cells from blood. The cell subset or site label for this specimen denotes: true naive CD4+ T cells. These receptors all stem from a man between 18 and 35 years old with type 1 diabetes.

About this clone itself: Other DNA variants within this sample encode the same CDR3. The rearrangement joins TRBV11-2 to TRBJ2-2; weak D call: TRBD2 (6 bases). Trimming removed 2 bases at V and 6 bases at J, with 7 bases between. The germline gives CDR1 SGHAT, CDR2 FQNNGV. The CDR3 is made up of 13 amino acids. CDR3 sequence reads: CASSLRDSGELFF. The DNA of the CDR3 is TGTGCCAGCAGCTTAAGGGACTCCGGGGAGCTGTTTTTT.

The chain joins TRBV5-1 to TRBJ2-7; no definite D call. The germline V and J ends were trimmed by 7 bases and 2 bases, with 16 bases remaining between them. This CDR3 is built from 14 residues. Per the germline V gene, CDR1 is SGHRS and CDR2 is YFSETQ. The CDR3 DNA follows: TGCGCCAGCTCCCCTGGGGTTGCGACCTACGAGCAGTACTTC. Translated: CASSPGVATYEQYF.

This clone was picked up a small number of times. The chain carries TRBV4-2 and TRBJ2-5; D could derive from TRBD1 or TRBD2 (5 bases each). Germline V gives CDR1 LGHNA, CDR2 YNFKEQ. The V end lost 1 base, the J end lost 7 bases, and 16 bases lay between the germline ends. CDR3 length equals 15 residues. CDR3 in amino acids: CASSQGGDAGATQYF. CDR3 DNA: TGTGCCAGCAGCCAAGGGGGCGACGCCGGGGCGACCCAGTACTTC.

This clone was observed a few times. J is TRBJ2-1 and V is TRBV18, with TRBD2 matching over 12 bases. From germline, CDR1 is KGHSH and CDR2 LQKENI. CDR3 length: 14 amino acids. V lost 0 bases and J lost 9; bases outside the gene matches: 0. This chain's CDR3 is CASSPPGLAGEQFF. The CDR3 nucleotides are TGTGCCAGCTCACCACCGGGACTAGCGGGTGAGCAGTTCTTC.

CDR3 bases: TGTGCCAGCAGCTTGGACCCGTTTGATAACTATGGCTACACCTTC. Encoded protein: CASSLDPFDNYGYTF. This sequence joins TRBV11-2 and TRBJ1-2; D unclear. This CDR3 is built from 15 residues. The germline gives CDR1 SGHAT, CDR2 FQNNGV. Trimming removed 3 bases at V and 1 base at J, with 12 bases between.